The present T cell receptor beta chain was sequenced within a study of blood T cells in healthy people across ages. On the study more broadly: About one barcoded beta molecule per two T cells was captured by template switching.

The CDR3 runs to 17 residues. CDR1 is SGHNT and CDR2 is YYREEE in the germline V gene (reference sequence). Findings and limits, study-wide: With unsorted PBMCs, a conclusive comparison of naive versus antigen-experienced cells was not possible.

As concerns this clonotype: Antigen unknown. An end of the junction differs from the germline gene, which may be a read error.

Primers used in a second PCR of about 6 to 11 cycles were a sample-barcoded 5' primer and a J-beta primer mix. Each cDNA molecule carried a tag from a template-switch adaptor that contained 12 random nucleotides. TCRdb reanalysed the 5' RACE reads using MiXCR and keeps one entry per CDR3 protein. Of approximately 1.5 million distinct CDR3 sequences listed, 34% are singletons. This clonotype was obtained from a woman aged 30 to 39 in good health. The rearrangement uses TRBV5-4 and TRBJ2-6, with 11 positions matching TRBD1. Sequenced sample: blood. The CDR3 DNA reads TGTGCCGGCAGCTTCGGGACAGGGGGCTCTGGGGCCAACGTCCTGACTTTC. The encoded protein is CAGSFGTGGSGANVLTF.